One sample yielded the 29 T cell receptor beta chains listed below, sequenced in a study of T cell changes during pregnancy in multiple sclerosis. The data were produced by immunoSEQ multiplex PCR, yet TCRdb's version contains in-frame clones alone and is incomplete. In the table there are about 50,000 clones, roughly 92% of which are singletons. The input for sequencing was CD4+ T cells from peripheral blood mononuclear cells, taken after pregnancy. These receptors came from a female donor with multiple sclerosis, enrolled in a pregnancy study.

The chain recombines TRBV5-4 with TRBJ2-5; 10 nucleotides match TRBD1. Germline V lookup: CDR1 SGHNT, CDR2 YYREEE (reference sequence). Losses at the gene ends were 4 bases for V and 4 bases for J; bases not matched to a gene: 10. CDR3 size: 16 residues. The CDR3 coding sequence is TGTGCCAGCAGCGCGCCGGGACAGGGGCCTGGAGAGACCCAGTACTTC. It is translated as CASSAPGQGPGETQYF. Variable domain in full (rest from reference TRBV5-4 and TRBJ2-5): ETGVTQSPTHLIKTRGQQVTLRCSSQSGHNTVSWYQQALGQGPQFIFQYYREEENGRGNFPPRFSGLQFPNYSSELNVNALELDDSALYLCASSAPGQGPGETQYFGPGTRLLVL.

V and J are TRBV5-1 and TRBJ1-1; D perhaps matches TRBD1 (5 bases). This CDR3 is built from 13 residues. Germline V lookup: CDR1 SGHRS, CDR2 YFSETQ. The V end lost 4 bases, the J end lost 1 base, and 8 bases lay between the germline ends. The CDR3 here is CASSKQANTEAFF. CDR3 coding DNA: TGCGCCAGCAGCAAACAGGCGAACACTGAAGCTTTCTTT.

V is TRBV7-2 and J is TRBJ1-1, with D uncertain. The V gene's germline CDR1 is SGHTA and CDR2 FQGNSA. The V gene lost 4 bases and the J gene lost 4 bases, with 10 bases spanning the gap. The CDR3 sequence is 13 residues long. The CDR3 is CASSSPRGTEAFF. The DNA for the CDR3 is TGTGCCAGCAGCTCCCCCCGGGGCACTGAAGCTTTCTTT.

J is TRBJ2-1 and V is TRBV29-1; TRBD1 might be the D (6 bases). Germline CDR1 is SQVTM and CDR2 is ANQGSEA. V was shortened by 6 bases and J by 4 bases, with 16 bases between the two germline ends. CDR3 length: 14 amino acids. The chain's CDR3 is CSVGGGRGYNEQFF. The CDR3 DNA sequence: TGCAGCGTGGGCGGAGGAAGGGGGTACAATGAGCAGTTCTTC.

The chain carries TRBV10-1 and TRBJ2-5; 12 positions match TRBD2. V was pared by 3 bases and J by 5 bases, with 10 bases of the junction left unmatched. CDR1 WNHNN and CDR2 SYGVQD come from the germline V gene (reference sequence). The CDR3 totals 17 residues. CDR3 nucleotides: TGCGCCAGCAGTGATGGGGCTAGCGGGAGGGCCCTGGAGACCCAGTACTTC. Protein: CASSDGASGRALETQYF.

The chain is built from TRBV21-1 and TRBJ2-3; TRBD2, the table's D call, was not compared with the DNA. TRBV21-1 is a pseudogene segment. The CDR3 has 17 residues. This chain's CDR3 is CASSKPLYGSRTDTQYF. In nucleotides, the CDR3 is TGTGCCAGCAGCAAGCCCCTCTACGGGAGCAGAACAGATACGCAGTATTTT.

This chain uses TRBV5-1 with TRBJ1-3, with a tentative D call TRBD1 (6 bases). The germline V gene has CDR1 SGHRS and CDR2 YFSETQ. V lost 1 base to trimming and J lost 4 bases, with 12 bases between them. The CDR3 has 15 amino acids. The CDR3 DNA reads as TGCGCCAGCAGCTTGTCAGGGGCAGACGGAAACACCATATATTTT. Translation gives CASSLSGADGNTIYF.

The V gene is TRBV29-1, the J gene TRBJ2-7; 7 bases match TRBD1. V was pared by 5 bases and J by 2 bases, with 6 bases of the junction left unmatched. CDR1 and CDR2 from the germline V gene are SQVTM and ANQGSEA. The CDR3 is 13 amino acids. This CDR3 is CSVMGQPTYEQYF. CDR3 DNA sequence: TGCAGCGTTATGGGACAGCCGACCTACGAGCAGTACTTC.

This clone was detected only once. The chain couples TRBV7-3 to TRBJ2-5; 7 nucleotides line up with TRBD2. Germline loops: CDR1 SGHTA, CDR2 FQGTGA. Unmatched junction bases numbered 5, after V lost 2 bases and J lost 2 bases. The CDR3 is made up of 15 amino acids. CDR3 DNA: TGTGCCAGCAGCTTAGCGGGGGTGGGACAAGAGACCCAGTACTTC. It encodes CASSLAGVGQETQYF.

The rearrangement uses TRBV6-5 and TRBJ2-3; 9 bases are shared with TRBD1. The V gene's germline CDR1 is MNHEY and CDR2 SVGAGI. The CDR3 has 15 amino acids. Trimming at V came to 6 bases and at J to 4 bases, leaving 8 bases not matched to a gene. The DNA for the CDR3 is TGTGCCAGCAGATGGGGGACAGGGAGGGCAGATACGCAGTATTTT. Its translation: CASRWGTGRADTQYF.

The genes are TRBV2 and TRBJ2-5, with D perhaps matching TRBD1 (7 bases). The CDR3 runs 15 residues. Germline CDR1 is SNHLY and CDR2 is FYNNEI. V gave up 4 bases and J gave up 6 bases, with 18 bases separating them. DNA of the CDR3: TGTGCCAGCAGTGGACGCAGGGGGGCGCGTCAGACCCAGTACTTC. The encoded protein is CASSGRRGARQTQYF. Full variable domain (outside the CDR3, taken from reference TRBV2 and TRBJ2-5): EPEVTQTPSHQVTQMGQEVILRCVPISNHLYFYWYRQILGQKVEFLVSFYNNEISEKSEIFDDQFSVERPDGSNFTLKIRSTKLEDSAMYFCASSGRRGARQTQYFGPGTRLLVL.

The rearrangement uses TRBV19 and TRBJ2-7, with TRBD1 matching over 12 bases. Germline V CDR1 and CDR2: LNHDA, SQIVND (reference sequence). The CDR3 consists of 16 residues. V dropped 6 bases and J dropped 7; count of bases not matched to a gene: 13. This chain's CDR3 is CASSMAGTGGKWEQYF. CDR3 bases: TGTGCCAGTAGCATGGCCGGGACAGGGGGCAAGTGGGAGCAGTACTTC.

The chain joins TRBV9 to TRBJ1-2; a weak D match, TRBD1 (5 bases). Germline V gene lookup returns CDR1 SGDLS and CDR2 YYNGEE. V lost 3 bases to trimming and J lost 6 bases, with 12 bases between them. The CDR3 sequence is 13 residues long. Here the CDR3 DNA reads TGTGCCAGCAGCGGGGGGGGGAGCGATGGCTACACCTTC. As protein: CASSGGGSDGYTF. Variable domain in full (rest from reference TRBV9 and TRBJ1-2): DSGVTQTPKHLITATGQRVTLRCSPRSGDLSVYWYQQSLDQGLQFLIQYYNGEERAKGNILERFSAQQFPDLHSELNLSSLELGDSALYFCASSGGGSDGYTFGSGTRLTVV.

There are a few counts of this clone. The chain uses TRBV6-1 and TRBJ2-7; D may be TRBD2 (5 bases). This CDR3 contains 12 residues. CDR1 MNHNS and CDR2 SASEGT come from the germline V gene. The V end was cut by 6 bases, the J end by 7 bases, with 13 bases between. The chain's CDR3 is CASSPGSVEQYF. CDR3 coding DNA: TGTGCCAGCAGCCCGGGGTCGGTAGAGCAGTACTTC.

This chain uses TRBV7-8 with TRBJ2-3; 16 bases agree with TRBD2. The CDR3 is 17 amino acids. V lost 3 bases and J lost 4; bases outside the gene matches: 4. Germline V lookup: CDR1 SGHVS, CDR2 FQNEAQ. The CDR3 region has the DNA TGTGCCAGCAGCTTCGTGGGACTAGCGGGAGGGCCAGATACGCAGTATTTT. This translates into CASSFVGLAGGPDTQYF.

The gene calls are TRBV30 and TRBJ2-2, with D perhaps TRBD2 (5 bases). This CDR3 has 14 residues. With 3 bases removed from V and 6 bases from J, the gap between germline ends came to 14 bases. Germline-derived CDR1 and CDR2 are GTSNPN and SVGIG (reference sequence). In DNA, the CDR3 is TGTGCCTGGAGAGTGGCGGGTAGCTCCGGGGAGCTGTTTTTT. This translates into CAWRVAGSSGELFF.

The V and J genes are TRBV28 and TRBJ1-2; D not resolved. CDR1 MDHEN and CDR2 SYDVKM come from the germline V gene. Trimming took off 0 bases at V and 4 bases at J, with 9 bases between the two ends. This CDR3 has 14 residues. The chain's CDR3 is CASSLWTGVYGYTF. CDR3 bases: TGTGCCAGCAGTTTATGGACTGGAGTCTATGGCTACACCTTC.

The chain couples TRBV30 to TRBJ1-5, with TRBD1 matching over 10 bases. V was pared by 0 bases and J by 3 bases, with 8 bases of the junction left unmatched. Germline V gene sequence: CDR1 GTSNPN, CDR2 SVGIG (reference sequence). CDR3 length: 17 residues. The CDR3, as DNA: TGTGCCTGGAGTGTGCGGGACAGGGGATTATACAATCAGCCCCAGCATTTT. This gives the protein CAWSVRDRGLYNQPQHF.

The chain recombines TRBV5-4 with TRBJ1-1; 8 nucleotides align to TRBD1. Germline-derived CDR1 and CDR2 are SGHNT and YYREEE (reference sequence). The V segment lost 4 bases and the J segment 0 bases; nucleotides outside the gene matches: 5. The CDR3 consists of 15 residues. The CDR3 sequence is CASSGRTGLNTEAFF. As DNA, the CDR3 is TGTGCCAGCAGCGGACGGACAGGGCTGAACACTGAAGCTTTCTTT.

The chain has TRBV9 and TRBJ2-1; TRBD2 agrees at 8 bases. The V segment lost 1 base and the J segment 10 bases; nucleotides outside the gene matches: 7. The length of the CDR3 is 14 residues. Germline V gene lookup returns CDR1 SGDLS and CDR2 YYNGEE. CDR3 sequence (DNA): TGTGCCAGCAGCGTACTCAGCGGGAGTAGGGAGCAGTTCTTC. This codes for CASSVLSGSREQFF. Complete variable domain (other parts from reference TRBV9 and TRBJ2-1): DSGVTQTPKHLITATGQRVTLRCSPRSGDLSVYWYQQSLDQGLQFLIQYYNGEERAKGNILERFSAQQFPDLHSELNLSSLELGDSALYFCASSVLSGSREQFFGPGTRLTVL.

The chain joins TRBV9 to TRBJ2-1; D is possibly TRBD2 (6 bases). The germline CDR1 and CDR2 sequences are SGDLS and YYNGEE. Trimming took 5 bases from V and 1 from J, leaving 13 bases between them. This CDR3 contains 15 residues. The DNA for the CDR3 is TGTGCCAGCAGGGAGGGCGATGGGTCCTACAATGAGCAGTTCTTC. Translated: CASREGDGSYNEQFF.

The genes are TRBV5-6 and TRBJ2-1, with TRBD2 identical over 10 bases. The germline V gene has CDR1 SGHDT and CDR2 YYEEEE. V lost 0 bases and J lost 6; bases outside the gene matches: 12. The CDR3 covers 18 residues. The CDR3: CASSLAGLAGARSNEQFF. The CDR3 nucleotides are TGTGCCAGCAGCTTGGCAGGGCTAGCGGGAGCACGAAGCAATGAGCAGTTCTTC.

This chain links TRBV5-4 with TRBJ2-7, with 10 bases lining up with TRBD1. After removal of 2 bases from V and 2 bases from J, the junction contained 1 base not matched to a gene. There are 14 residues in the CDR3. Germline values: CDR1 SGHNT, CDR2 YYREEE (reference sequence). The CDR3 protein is CASSFGTGAYEQYF. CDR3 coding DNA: TGTGCCAGCAGCTTCGGGACAGGGGCCTACGAGCAGTACTTC. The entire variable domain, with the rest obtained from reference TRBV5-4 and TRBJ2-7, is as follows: ETGVTQSPTHLIKTRGQQVTLRCSSQSGHNTVSWYQQALGQGPQFIFQYYREEENGRGNFPPRFSGLQFPNYSSELNVNALELDDSALYLCASSFGTGAYEQYFGPGTRLTVT.

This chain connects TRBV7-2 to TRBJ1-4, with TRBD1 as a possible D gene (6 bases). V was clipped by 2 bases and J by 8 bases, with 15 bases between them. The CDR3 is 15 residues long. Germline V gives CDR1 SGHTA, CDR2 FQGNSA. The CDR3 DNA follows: TGTGCCAGCAGCTTATCACAGGGCGGTGGGGAAAAACTGTTTTTT. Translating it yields CASSLSQGGGEKLFF.

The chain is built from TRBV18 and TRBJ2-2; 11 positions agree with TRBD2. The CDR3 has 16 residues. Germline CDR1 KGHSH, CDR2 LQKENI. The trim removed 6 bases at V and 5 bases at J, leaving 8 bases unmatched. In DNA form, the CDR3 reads TGTGCCAGCTCTGCCCTAGCGGGAGGAAGAACCGGGGAGCTGTTTTTT. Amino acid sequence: CASSALAGGRTGELFF.

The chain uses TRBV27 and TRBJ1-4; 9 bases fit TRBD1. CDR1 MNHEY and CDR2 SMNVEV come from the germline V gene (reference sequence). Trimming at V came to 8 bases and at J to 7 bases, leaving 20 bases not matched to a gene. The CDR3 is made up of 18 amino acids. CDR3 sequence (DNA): TGTGCCAGCCGGTCTCCTTACAGGGGGCGCGGGGTGCGTGAAAAACTGTTTTTT. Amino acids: CASRSPYRGRGVREKLFF.

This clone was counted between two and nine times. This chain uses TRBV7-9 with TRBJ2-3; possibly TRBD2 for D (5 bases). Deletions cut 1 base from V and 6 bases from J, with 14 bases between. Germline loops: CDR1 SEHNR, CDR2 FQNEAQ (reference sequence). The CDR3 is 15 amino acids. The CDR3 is CASSLGTLEWDTQYF. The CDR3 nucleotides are TGTGCCAGCAGCTTAGGGACTCTGGAGTGGGATACGCAGTATTTT.

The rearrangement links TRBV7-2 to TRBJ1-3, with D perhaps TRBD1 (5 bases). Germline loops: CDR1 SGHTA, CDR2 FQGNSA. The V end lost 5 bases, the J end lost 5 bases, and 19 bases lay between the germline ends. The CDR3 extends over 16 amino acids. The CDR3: CASSTGLHLGRNTIYF. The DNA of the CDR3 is TGTGCCAGCAGCACGGGACTCCATTTAGGAAGAAACACCATATATTTT.

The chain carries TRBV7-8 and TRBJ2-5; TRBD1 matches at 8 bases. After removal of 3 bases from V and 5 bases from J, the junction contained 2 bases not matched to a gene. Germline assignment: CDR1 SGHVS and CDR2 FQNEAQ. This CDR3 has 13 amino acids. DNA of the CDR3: TGTGCCAGCAGCTTGACAGGGGTGGAGACCCAGTACTTC. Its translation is CASSLTGVETQYF.